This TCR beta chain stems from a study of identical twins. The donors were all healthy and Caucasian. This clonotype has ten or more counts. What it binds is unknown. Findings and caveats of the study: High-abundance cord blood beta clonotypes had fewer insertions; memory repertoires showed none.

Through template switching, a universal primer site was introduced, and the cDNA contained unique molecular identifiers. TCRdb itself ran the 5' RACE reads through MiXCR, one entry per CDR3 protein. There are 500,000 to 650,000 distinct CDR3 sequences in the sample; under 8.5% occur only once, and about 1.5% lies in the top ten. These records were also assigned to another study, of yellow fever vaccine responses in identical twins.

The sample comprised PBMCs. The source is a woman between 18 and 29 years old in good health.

The CDR3 spells CASSLTGTPQETQYF. The CDR3 DNA follows: TGCGCCAGCAGCTTAACCGGGACACCCCAAGAGACCCAGTACTTC. The chain joins TRBV5-1 to TRBJ2-5; the D gene is possibly TRBD1 (6 bases). CDR3 length equals 15 residues. Germline CDR1 is SGHRS and CDR2 is YFSETQ. V was pared by 2 bases and J by 1 base, with 12 bases between.